Following are 8 T cell receptor beta chains from one sample sequenced in a study of T cells in Graves' hyperthyroidism and ophthalmopathy (dated by TCRdb to between 2018 and 2021). Libraries were built with multiplex PCR. TCRdb shows the sequencer as Illumina HiSeq 2000. Amplification of TCR beta CDR3 regions was carried out from RNA transcripts. The first round of RT-PCR for the TCR CDR3 was performed with the HTBI primer set and the Qiagen OneStep RT-PCR kit. TCRdb trimmed the raw reads at Q25, called clones with MiXCR and kept productive beta chains. Duplicate CDR3 protein sequences are folded into a single record with the most common DNA and genes. A total of some 360,000 distinct CDR3 sequences appear in this sample, about 15% of them only once. The leading ten clones occupy approximately 10% of the sample. Sequencing used blood. The receptors originated from a woman aged 55-70 years with Graves' hyperthyroidism.

This clonotype was seen repeatedly, ten times or more. The gene calls are TRBV6-1 and TRBJ1-2, with a weak D call TRBD1 (5 bases). The CDR3 extends over 13 amino acids. Germline CDR1 reads MNHNS; CDR2 reads SASEGT. V shed 8 bases and J shed 2 bases, with 12 bases lying between them. The CDR3 protein is CASGTGGNYGYTF. The CDR3 coding sequence is TGTGCCAGCGGGACTGGGGGGAACTATGGCTACACCTTC.

This clonotype was observed at least ten times. The chain has TRBV29-1 and TRBJ2-1, with a possible D match to TRBD1 (6 bases). CDR1 is SQVTM and CDR2 is ANQGSEA in the germline V gene. The CDR3 is 12 residues long. Trimming removed 4 bases from V and 7 bases from J, with 11 bases in between. CDR3 sequence reads: CSVVGRGNEQFF. As DNA, the CDR3 is TGCAGCGTTGTCGGCAGGGGAAATGAGCAGTTCTTC.

This chain connects TRBV11-2 to TRBJ2-7, with TRBD2 matching over 8 bases. CDR1 is SGHAT and CDR2 is FQNNGV in the germline V gene. This CDR3 is built from 14 residues. With 3 bases clipped from V and 3 bases from J, the junction kept 4 bases outside the gene matches. CDR3 coding DNA: TGTGCCAGCAGCTTGCGACTAGCGAGCTACGAGCAGTACTTC. It translates to CASSLRLASYEQYF.

The rearrangement links TRBV27 to TRBJ2-5, with TRBD2 matching 14 bases. V was clipped by 4 bases and J by 4 bases; unmatched bases: 5. The germline CDR1 and CDR2 sequences are MNHEY and SMNVEV (reference sequence). CDR3 size: 16 residues. The CDR3 bases are TGTGCCAGCAGTTCTCTGACTAGCGGGAGGGGAGAGACCCAGTACTTC. It encodes CASSSLTSGRGETQYF.

There are a few counts of this clonotype. The gene calls are TRBV6-1 and TRBJ1-2; 8 bases line up with TRBD1. This CDR3 is built from 18 residues. Germline trimming cut 3 bases from V and 6 bases from J; bases unmatched to any gene: 18. CDR1 is MNHNS, CDR2 SASEGT, per germline. This CDR3 reads CASSDTQLWTGRQDGYTF. The CDR3 coding sequence is TGTGCCAGCAGTGACACCCAATTATGGACAGGGAGGCAGGATGGCTACACCTTC.

This clonotype was seen ten or more times. The V and J genes are TRBV6-5 and TRBJ2-5, with 14 positions matching TRBD2. V trimming: 2 bases; J trimming: 3 bases; junction bases outside the gene matches: 8. The germline V gene encodes CDR1 MNHEY and CDR2 SVGAGI. The CDR3 has 18 residues. CDR3 nucleotides: TGTGCCAGCAGTTACGCCAGGTGGGGACTAGCGGGAGAAGAGACCCAGTACTTC. Its translation is CASSYARWGLAGEETQYF.

This clonotype has ten or more counts. This sequence joins TRBV7-9 and TRBJ2-5; D unclear. V was cut by 8 bases and J by 2 bases, with 12 bases left in between. CDR3 size: 13 residues. Germline V gene lookup returns CDR1 SEHNR and CDR2 FQNEAQ (reference sequence). The CDR3 region has the DNA TGTGCCAGCCGAGACTTGGTACAAGAGACCCAGTACTTC. The encoded protein is CASRDLVQETQYF.

This chain connects TRBV6-5 to TRBJ2-1; unclear D gene. The germline gives CDR1 MNHEY, CDR2 SVGAGI. V lost 4 bases, J lost 9 bases, and 13 bases lay in between. This CDR3 region has 13 residues. The CDR3, as DNA: TGTGCCAGCAGTTCGGACCCGACGGGTGAGCAGTTCTTC. Translated: CASSSDPTGEQFF.